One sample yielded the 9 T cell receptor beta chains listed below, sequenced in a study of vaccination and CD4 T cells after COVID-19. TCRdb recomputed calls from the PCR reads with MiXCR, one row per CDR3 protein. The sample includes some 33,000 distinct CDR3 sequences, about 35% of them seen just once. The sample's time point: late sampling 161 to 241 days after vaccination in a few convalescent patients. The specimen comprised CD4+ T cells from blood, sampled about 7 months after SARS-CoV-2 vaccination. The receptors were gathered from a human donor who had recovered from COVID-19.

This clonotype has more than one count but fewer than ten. The CDR3 DNA reads TGTGCCACCAGTTCACAACTAGCGGGAGGCAATGAGCAGTTCTTC. Translation: CATSSQLAGGNEQFF. The chain recombines TRBV24-1 with TRBJ2-1, with 12 bases that match TRBD2. J gave up 6 bases and V 6 bases, and 5 bases lay outside the gene matches. This CDR3 is built from 15 residues. CDR1 KGHDR and CDR2 SFDVKD come from the germline V gene.

The CDR3 loop is CASSRGGTGQPQHF. CDR3 DNA sequence: TGTGCCAGCAGTCGAGGGGGAACTGGTCAGCCCCAGCATTTT. The chain employs TRBV28 and TRBJ1-5, with D perhaps matching TRBD1 (6 bases). CDR3 length equals 14 residues. V was shortened by 5 bases and J by 6 bases, with 14 bases between the two germline ends. Germline CDR1 MDHEN, CDR2 SYDVKM.

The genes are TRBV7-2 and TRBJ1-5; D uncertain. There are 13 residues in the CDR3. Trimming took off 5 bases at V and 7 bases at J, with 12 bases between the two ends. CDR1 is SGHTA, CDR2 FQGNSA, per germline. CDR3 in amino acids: CASSPDITQPQHF. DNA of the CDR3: TGTGCCAGCAGCCCCGACATCACCCAGCCCCAGCATTTT.

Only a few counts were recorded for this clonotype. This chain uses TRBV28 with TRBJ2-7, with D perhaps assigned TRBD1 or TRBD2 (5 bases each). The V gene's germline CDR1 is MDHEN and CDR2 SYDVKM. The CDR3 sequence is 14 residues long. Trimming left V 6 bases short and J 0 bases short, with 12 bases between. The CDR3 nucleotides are TGTGCCAGCAGCGGGGCAACCTTCTCCTACGAGCAGTACTTC. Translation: CASSGATFSYEQYF.

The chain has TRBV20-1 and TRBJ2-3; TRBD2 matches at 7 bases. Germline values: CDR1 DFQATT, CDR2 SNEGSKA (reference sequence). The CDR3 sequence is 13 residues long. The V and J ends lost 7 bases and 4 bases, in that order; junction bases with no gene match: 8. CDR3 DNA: TGCAGTGTAGGCGGGGGATTCTCAGATACGCAGTATTTT. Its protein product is CSVGGGFSDTQYF.

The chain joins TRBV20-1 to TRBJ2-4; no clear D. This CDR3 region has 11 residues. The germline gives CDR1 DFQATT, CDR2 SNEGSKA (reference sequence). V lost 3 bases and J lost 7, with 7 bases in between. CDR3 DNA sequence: TGCAGTGCTAGGTCCGGTAACATTCAGTACTTC. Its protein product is CSARSGNIQYF.

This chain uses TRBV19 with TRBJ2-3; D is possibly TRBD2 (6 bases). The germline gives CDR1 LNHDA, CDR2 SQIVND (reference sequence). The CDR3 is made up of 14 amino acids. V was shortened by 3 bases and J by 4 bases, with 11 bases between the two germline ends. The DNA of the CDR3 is TGTGCCAGTAGTATTGGGCCTAGCGCAGATACGCAGTATTTT. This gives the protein CASSIGPSADTQYF. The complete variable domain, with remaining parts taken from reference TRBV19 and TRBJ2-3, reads DGGITQSPKYLFRKEGQNVTLSCEQNLNHDAMYWYRQDPGQGLRLIYYSQIVNDFQKGDIAEGYSVSREKKESFPLTVTSAQKNPTAFYLCASSIGPSADTQYFGPGTRLTVL.

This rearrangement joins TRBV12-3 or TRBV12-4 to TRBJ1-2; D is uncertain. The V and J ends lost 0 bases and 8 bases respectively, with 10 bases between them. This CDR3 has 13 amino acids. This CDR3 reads CASSLAVEGGYTF. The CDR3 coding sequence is TGTGCCAGCAGTTTAGCGGTGGAAGGCGGCTACACCTTC.

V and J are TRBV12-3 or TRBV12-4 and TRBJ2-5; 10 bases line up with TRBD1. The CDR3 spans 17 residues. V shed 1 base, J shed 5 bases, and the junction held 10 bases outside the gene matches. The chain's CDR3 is CASSLEVGTGDWETQYF. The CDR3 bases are TGTGCCAGCAGTTTAGAGGTCGGGACAGGGGATTGGGAGACCCAGTACTTC.